This TCR beta chain was recovered during a study of cytomegalovirus exposure and HLA in healthy donors. Study observations and caveats: The study put 150 to 200 TCR beta chains on its list as cytomegalovirus-associated. Subsequent analysis revealed that first-cohort TCR clusters tended to co-occur in the 90 to 150 validation repertoires. In vitro data verified three CMV-associated chains as specific for CMV antigens.

There are 21 residues in the CDR3. Germline lookup yields CDR1 SGHRS and CDR2 YFSETQ. After removal of 3 bases from V and 4 bases from J, the junction contained 27 bases not matched to a gene. The donors were in the approximately 120-subject validation cohort; that cohort was separate from the roughly 700-subject first cohort. Method: immunoSEQ multiplex PCR; TCRdb's copy keeps in-frame clones and lacks some. The table records about 68,000 clones, roughly 96% of them present only once. About this clone: Its antigen remains unknown.

Sequenced input: PBMCs. This clonotype was sampled from a man younger than 35 in good health and CMV-seronegative. This chain uses TRBV5-1 with TRBJ1-2, with 7 positions matching TRBD1. CDR3 nucleotide sequence: TGCGCCAGCAGCTCGAGATCCCGGGACAGCGGTATCGTGGACGATCTCTATGGCTACACCTTC. It translates to CASSSRSRDSGIVDDLYGYTF. Combining the CDR3 with reference TRBV5-1 and TRBJ1-2 gives the whole variable domain KAGVTQTPRYLIKTRGQQVTLSCSPISGHRSVSWYQQTPGQGLQFLFEYFSETQRNKGNFPGRFSGRQFSNSRSEMNVSTLELGDSALYLCASSSRSRDSGIVDDLYGYTFGSGTRLTVV.